One sample yielded the 30 T cell receptor beta chains listed below, sequenced in a study of blood T cell repertoires in COVID-19. Here immunoSEQ multiplex PCR was the method, and the copy in TCRdb shows in-frame clones only, minus some. The sample contains 150,000 or so clones, approximately 87% of which appear only once. The specimen was peripheral blood. The source is a woman in her 70s with COVID-19, enrolled during active disease.

This clone was recorded a few times. The chain carries TRBV6-1 and TRBJ2-2, with 8 nucleotides matching TRBD1. The CDR3 has 18 residues. V shed 6 bases, J shed 3 bases, and the junction held 15 bases outside the gene matches. Germline loops: CDR1 MNHNS, CDR2 SASEGT. The CDR3 DNA follows: TGTGCCAGCAGAGAAAGACAGGGGTTGTCCTTGTACACCGGGGAGCTGTTTTTT. This codes for CASRERQGLSLYTGELFF.

The rearrangement joins TRBV11-2 to TRBJ1-3; D is possibly TRBD1 (5 bases). V was trimmed by 11 bases and J by 0 bases, leaving 11 bases between them. The CDR3 has 13 residues. The germline V gene has CDR1 SGHAT and CDR2 FQNNGV. CDR3 DNA: TGTGCCCAACAGGCTTACTCTGGAAACACCATATATTTT. Its translation is CAQQAYSGNTIYF.

This chain uses TRBV28 with TRBJ1-1; unclear D gene. Germline CDR1 reads MDHEN; CDR2 reads SYDVKM. Trimming took 3 bases from V and 1 from J, leaving 3 bases between them. There are 12 residues in the CDR3. The CDR3 region is CASSFRNTEAFF. The CDR3 coding sequence is TGTGCCAGCAGTTTCAGGAACACTGAAGCTTTCTTT.

The chain combines TRBV28 with TRBJ1-2, with TRBD1 matching 8 bases. V lost 4 bases and J lost 7; bases outside the gene matches: 5. Looked up from germline, CDR1 is MDHEN and CDR2 is SYDVKM. The CDR3 consists of 13 residues. CDR3 region: CASSSTGGGGYTF. CDR3 nucleotide sequence: TGTGCCAGCAGTTCCACAGGGGGGGGTGGCTACACCTTC.

The genes are TRBV28 and TRBJ2-7; the match to TRBD1 covers 7 bases. The CDR3 loop spans 15 amino acids. Germline lookup yields CDR1 MDHEN and CDR2 SYDVKM. The junction had 8 bases not matched to a gene; V was cut back by 4 bases and J by 2 bases. The CDR3 spells CASSSEGQPTYEQYF. The CDR3 DNA reads TGTGCCAGCAGTTCAGAGGGACAGCCCACCTACGAGCAGTACTTC.

The rearrangement joins TRBV5-4 to TRBJ1-2, with TRBD1 identical over 8 bases. After removal of 0 bases from V and 4 bases from J, the junction contained 5 bases not matched to a gene. CDR1 and CDR2 (germline): SGHNT, YYREEE (reference sequence). This CDR3 has 15 amino acids. The CDR3 DNA reads as TGTGCCAGCAGCTTGGCGGGACAGGTCCTCTATGGCTACACCTTC. It encodes CASSLAGQVLYGYTF.

The count of this clone is one. V usage is TRBV2 and J usage is TRBJ1-5; 9 nucleotides agree with TRBD1. The germline CDR1 and CDR2 sequences are SNHLY and FYNNEI. The CDR3 consists of 15 residues. J lost 4 bases, V lost 5 bases, and 6 bases had no gene match. This chain's CDR3 is CASSRTGATNQPQHF. The CDR3 nucleotides are TGTGCCAGCAGTCGGACAGGGGCTACGAATCAGCCCCAGCATTTT.

The sample holds one count of this clone. V gene TRBV14 combines with J gene TRBJ1-2, with 7 bases matching TRBD1. The length of the CDR3 is 13 residues. The trim removed 9 bases at V and 2 bases at J, leaving 6 bases unmatched. CDR1 is SGHDN and CDR2 is FVKESK in the germline V gene. CDR3 sequence: CASTDRANYGYTF. CDR3 sequence (DNA): TGTGCCAGTACCGACAGGGCCAACTATGGCTACACCTTC.

This rearrangement joins TRBV7-9 to TRBJ1-6, with 9 bases lining up with TRBD1. Losses at the gene ends were 1 base for V and 8 bases for J; bases not matched to a gene: 0. CDR1 and CDR2 from the germline V gene are SEHNR and FQNEAQ (reference sequence). CDR3 length equals 14 residues. The CDR3 sequence: CASSLGTGDSPLHF. CDR3 DNA: TGTGCCAGCAGCTTAGGGACAGGGGATTCACCCCTCCACTTT.

The chain has TRBV14 and TRBJ2-1; the match to TRBD2 covers 8 bases. CDR3 length equals 17 residues. The ends lost 1 base at V and 7 bases at J; junction bases unmatched: 12. In germline, CDR1 is SGHDN, CDR2 FVKESK. CDR3 residues: CASSQVIGSGGGNEQFF. The DNA of the CDR3 is TGTGCCAGCAGCCAAGTAATTGGCAGCGGGGGAGGAAATGAGCAGTTCTTC.

CDR3 DNA sequence: TGTGCCAGCAGCACAAGGGACGGGGGAGCTCCGATCTACGAGCAGTACTTC. Its protein is CASSTRDGGAPIYEQYF. The chain is built from TRBV13 and TRBJ2-7; tentatively, D is TRBD2 (6 bases). CDR3 length: 17 amino acids. The V gene lost 5 bases and the J gene lost 3 bases, with 23 bases spanning the gap. Germline values: CDR1 PRHDT, CDR2 FYEKMQ (reference sequence). Full variable domain (rest looked up from reference TRBV13 and TRBJ2-7): AAGVIQSPRHLIKEKRETATLKCYPIPRHDTVYWYQQGPGQDPQFLISFYEKMQSDKGSIPDRFSAQQFSDYHSELNMSSLELGDSALYFCASSTRDGGAPIYEQYFGPGTRLTVT.

This chain joins TRBV2 and TRBJ2-1; D possibly corresponds to TRBD2 (5 bases). Trimming removed 11 bases from V and 4 bases from J, with 18 bases in between. Per germline, CDR1 SNHLY and CDR2 FYNNEI. This CDR3 contains 14 residues. The CDR3: CASEGWGLYNEQFF. CDR3 bases: TGTGCCTCCGAGGGTTGGGGTCTATACAATGAGCAGTTCTTC.

CDR3 protein: CASSLETGNSNQPQHF. CDR3 bases: TGCGCCAGCAGCTTGGAAACAGGAAATAGCAATCAGCCCCAGCATTTT. The V and J genes are TRBV5-1 and TRBJ1-5, with D perhaps TRBD1 (5 bases). There are 16 residues in the CDR3. The germline V gene encodes CDR1 SGHRS and CDR2 YFSETQ. V shed 0 bases and J shed 0 bases, with 10 bases lying between them.

This clone showed up just a few times. V is TRBV3-1 (or the pseudogene TRBV3-2) and J is TRBJ1-6; 8 bases agree with TRBD1. Trimming removed 6 bases from V and 13 bases from J; junction bases left unmatched: 11. CDR3 length: 14 residues. Germline CDR1 and CDR2: LGHDT and YNNKEL (reference sequence). The CDR3 loop reads CASSRNEDRAPLHF. Written as DNA, the CDR3 is TGTGCCAGCAGTCGAAATGAGGACAGGGCGCCCCTCCACTTT.

CDR3 protein: CASNGGRPYEQYF. The CDR3 DNA reads as TGTGCCAGCAATGGGGGGAGACCCTACGAGCAGTACTTC. The chain joins TRBV5-5 to TRBJ2-7, with D tentatively TRBD2 (6 bases). This CDR3 spans 13 amino acids. V was cut by 6 bases and J by 2 bases, with 12 bases left in between. Germline values: CDR1 SGHKS, CDR2 YYEKEE (reference sequence).

Worth noting for this clone: The identical CDR3 is also encoded by other nucleotide sequences in the sample. The V and J genes are TRBV18 and TRBJ1-2; D uncertain. The V end was cut by 3 bases, the J end by 0 bases, with 8 bases between. The CDR3 sequence is 14 residues long. The V gene's germline CDR1 is KGHSH and CDR2 LQKENI. DNA of the CDR3: TGTGCCAGCTCACCCACGGGAGCTAACTATGGCTACACCTTC. It translates to CASSPTGANYGYTF.

The rearrangement joins TRBV27 to TRBJ1-4; D not certain. The CDR3 consists of 16 residues. CDR1 is MNHEY, CDR2 SMNVEV, per germline (reference sequence). With 1 base removed from V and 6 bases from J, the gap between germline ends came to 15 bases. The CDR3 DNA sequence: TGTGCCAGCAGTTTATATCCTACCCCGGGGTATGAAAAACTGTTTTTT. Residues: CASSLYPTPGYEKLFF.

The J gene is TRBJ2-7, the V gene TRBV5-1, with 9 bases fitting TRBD1. In germline, CDR1 is SGHRS, CDR2 YFSETQ. The junction had 12 bases not matched to a gene; V was cut back by 5 bases and J by 6 bases. The CDR3 is 15 residues long. The DNA for the CDR3 is TGCGCCAGCAGTTCCTCCGGGACAGGGCGACTCGAGCAGTACTTC. Translated: CASSSSGTGRLEQYF.

The chain has TRBV5-5 and TRBJ2-5; TRBD1 agrees at 12 bases. The CDR3 totals 19 residues. Unmatched junction bases numbered 13, after V lost 0 bases and J lost 4 bases. The germline V gene has CDR1 SGHKS and CDR2 YYEKEE (reference sequence). The CDR3 here is CASSLVASGTGGSRETQYF. For the CDR3, the DNA is TGTGCCAGCAGCTTGGTCGCCTCCGGGACAGGGGGCTCGAGAGAGACCCAGTACTTC.

The V call is TRBV3-1 (or the pseudogene TRBV3-2), the J call TRBJ1-2; D not certain. This CDR3 contains 12 residues. CDR1 and CDR2 from the germline V gene are LGHDT and YNNKEL (reference sequence). V lost 3 bases to trimming and J lost 7 bases, with 9 bases between them. The DNA for the CDR3 is TGTGCCAGCAGCCAGGTTACGAGTGGCTACACCTTC. As protein: CASSQVTSGYTF.

For this clone: This sample includes further DNA sequences coding for the same CDR3. The chain carries TRBV15 and TRBJ1-1; 8 bases line up with TRBD1. V trimming: 0 bases; J trimming: 4 bases; junction bases outside the gene matches: 4. The CDR3 consists of 15 residues. CDR1 LNHNV and CDR2 YYDKDF come from the germline V gene (reference sequence). The CDR3 region has the DNA TGTGCCACCAGCAGAGATCCGGACAGGGTCACTGAAGCTTTCTTT. Amino acid sequence: CATSRDPDRVTEAFF.

V and J are TRBV15 and TRBJ1-2; tentatively, D is TRBD1 (6 bases). This CDR3 region has 14 residues. The V end was cut by 4 bases, the J end by 2 bases, with 11 bases between. CDR1 and CDR2 from the germline V gene are LNHNV and YYDKDF (reference sequence). The CDR3 loop is CATSKNRENYGYTF. Here the CDR3 DNA reads TGTGCCACCAGCAAGAACAGGGAAAACTATGGCTACACCTTC.

This chain connects TRBV30 to TRBJ2-6, with 8 bases aligning to TRBD1. J lost 3 bases, V lost 3 bases, and 4 bases had no gene match. CDR1 is GTSNPN and CDR2 is SVGIG in the germline V gene (reference sequence). The CDR3 loop spans 15 amino acids. The CDR3 DNA is TGTGCCTGGAGCGCAGGGGGCTTTGGGGCCAACGTCCTGACTTTC. Translating gives CAWSAGGFGANVLTF.

This chain connects TRBV29-1 to TRBJ1-4; possible D gene TRBD1, 6 bases. Germline values: CDR1 SQVTM, CDR2 ANQGSEA. V was shortened by 2 bases and J by 8 bases, with 6 bases between the two germline ends. This CDR3 region has 11 residues. The CDR3, as DNA: TGCAGCGTTGAAAGGGGGGAAAAACTGTTTTTT. Translating it yields CSVERGEKLFF.

The rearrangement uses TRBV2 and TRBJ2-1; TRBD2 matches 11 bases. CDR1 is SNHLY, CDR2 FYNNEI, per germline. V lost 2 bases and J lost 0; bases outside the gene matches: 12. This CDR3 has 20 residues. CDR3: CASSETPTSGVKSSYNEQFF. CDR3 bases: TGTGCCAGCAGTGAAACCCCGACTAGCGGGGTCAAAAGCTCCTACAATGAGCAGTTCTTC.

J is TRBJ1-2 and V is TRBV21-1; TRBD1 reflects the table's D call only, with no check against the DNA. TRBV21-1 is classified as a pseudogene. The CDR3 is 15 residues long. Written as DNA, the CDR3 is TGTGCCAGCAGCAAAGGGGAAGGACACGTCTATGGCTACACCTTC. Its protein product is CASSKGEGHVYGYTF.

This rearrangement joins TRBV7-9 to TRBJ2-1; 7 bases match TRBD1. V was pared by 4 bases and J by 0 bases, with 6 bases of the junction left unmatched. The CDR3 is 16 amino acids. From germline, CDR1 is SEHNR and CDR2 FQNEAQ (reference sequence). The CDR3 DNA is TGTGCCAGCAGCTGGTTGACAGGGAGCTCCTACAATGAGCAGTTCTTC. Translation gives CASSWLTGSSYNEQFF.

This clone was recorded once. V gene TRBV6-2 or TRBV6-3 combines with J gene TRBJ2-2; 14 bases match TRBD2. The length of the CDR3 is 16 residues. Germline V gene sequence: CDR1 MNHEY, CDR2 SVGEGT. The V gene end was trimmed by 2 bases and the J gene end by 7 bases; junction bases not matched to a gene: 3. As DNA, the CDR3 is TGTGCCAGCAGTTACGGGACTAGCGGGGGATACGGGGAGCTGTTTTTT. It yields the protein CASSYGTSGGYGELFF.

The V and J genes are TRBV28 and TRBJ2-7, with D possibly being TRBD2 (6 bases). The CDR3 sequence is 16 residues long. Germline CDR1 MDHEN, CDR2 SYDVKM. V lost 6 bases and J lost 5, with 23 bases in between. CDR3 coding DNA: TGTGCCAGCAGCCGGGGGACTCTCGGGGGAGTCCACGAGCAGTACTTC. Encoded protein: CASSRGTLGGVHEQYF.

The J gene is TRBJ1-6, the V gene TRBV30; TRBD1 matches at 7 bases. This CDR3 is built from 15 residues. Germline trimming cut 4 bases from V and 5 bases from J; bases unmatched to any gene: 8. Germline CDR1 and CDR2: GTSNPN and SVGIG (reference sequence). The CDR3 loop is CAWTPQGRDNSPLHF. The CDR3 DNA sequence: TGTGCCTGGACCCCACAGGGGCGAGATAATTCACCCCTCCACTTT.